The 14 T cell receptor beta chains in this list originate from one sample, sequenced in a study of cytomegalovirus exposure and HLA in healthy donors. PCR was performed using 60 Vbeta and 13 Jbeta primers. Sequenced by immunoSEQ multiplex PCR; TCRdb stores in-frame clones only, minus some. Of over 100,000 clones listed, roughly four fifths were seen once; the top ten hold roughly 7%. Sequenced: PBMCs. These receptors were taken from a male donor in good health and CMV-seronegative.

The genes are TRBV27 and TRBJ2-7; 7 positions match TRBD1. The V gene's germline CDR1 is MNHEY and CDR2 SMNVEV (reference sequence). The CDR3 runs to 15 residues. The junction had 6 bases not matched to a gene; V was cut back by 0 bases and J by 4 bases. CDR3 nucleotide sequence: TGTGCCAGCAGTTTATCAGGGGGCGCGGTGTACGAGCAGTACTTC. Amino acid sequence: CASSLSGGAVYEQYF.

There are a few counts of this clone. The chain combines TRBV6-6 with TRBJ1-1; the D is unclear. The CDR3 runs 13 residues. Trimming shortened V by 7 bases and J by 2 bases, and 11 bases separated the two germline ends. Germline lookup yields CDR1 MNHNY and CDR2 SVGAGI (reference sequence). This CDR3 is CASNKAGNTEAFF. The CDR3 coding sequence is TGTGCCAGCAACAAAGCGGGAAACACTGAAGCTTTCTTT.

The V call is TRBV4-1, the J call TRBJ2-1, with TRBD1 as a possible D gene (5 bases). CDR1 and CDR2 (germline): MGHRA, YSYEKL. V lost 0 bases, J lost 5 bases, and 11 bases lay in between. This CDR3 spans 15 amino acids. CDR3 sequence (DNA): TGCGCCAGCAGCCAAGAAATGGGCAGGGACAATGAGCAGTTCTTC. Protein sequence: CASSQEMGRDNEQFF.

The chain carries TRBV2 and TRBJ2-5; tentative D call: TRBD1 (5 bases). With the DNA end fitting TRBJ2-7 better, the J assignment may be wrong. This CDR3 comprises 14 residues. Germline V gives CDR1 SNHLY, CDR2 FYNNEI. CDR3 residues: CASSETRVIYEQYF. In DNA form, the CDR3 reads TGTGCCAGCAGTGAAACCAGGGTAATCTACGAGCAGTACTTC.

The rearrangement links TRBV6-6 to TRBJ1-1; the D is unclear. Germline V gene lookup returns CDR1 MNHNY and CDR2 SVGAGI (reference sequence). The CDR3 length is 15 residues. Trimming pared 5 bases from V and 4 bases from J, leaving 17 bases between. The CDR3 nucleotides read TGTGCCAGCAGTCCGAAGACCGGGAGATTCACTGAAGCTTTCTTT. Amino acid sequence: CASSPKTGRFTEAFF.

This chain joins TRBV6-4 and TRBJ2-3, with TRBD2 matching 7 bases. V gave up 4 bases and J gave up 1 base; unmatched junction bases: 2. Germline V CDR1 and CDR2: MRHNA, SNTAGT. The CDR3 length is 14 residues. The CDR3 loop reads CASSVSGGTDTQYF. The CDR3 DNA follows: TGTGCCAGCAGTGTAAGCGGGGGCACAGATACGCAGTATTTT.

The rearrangement joins TRBV28 to TRBJ2-3, with 8 bases lining up with TRBD1. CDR3 size: 15 residues. J gave up 6 bases and V 3 bases, and 8 bases lay outside the gene matches. Per the germline V gene, CDR1 is MDHEN and CDR2 is SYDVKM. DNA of the CDR3: TGTGCCAGCAGTTTCACAGGGGGTGGTATGGATACGCAGTATTTT. Amino acid sequence: CASSFTGGGMDTQYF.

The chain employs TRBV4-2 and TRBJ1-5, with 9 bases matching TRBD1. V shed 6 bases, J shed 6 bases, and the junction held 6 bases outside the gene matches. The CDR3 sequence is 14 residues long. Germline CDR1 and CDR2: LGHNA and YNFKEQ. Written as DNA, the CDR3 is TGTGCCAGCAGTCGACAGGGGGAGGGTCAGCCCCAGCATTTT. Protein: CASSRQGEGQPQHF.

V and J are TRBV28 and TRBJ2-3; 10 nucleotides agree with TRBD2. CDR3 size: 16 residues. Looked up from germline, CDR1 is MDHEN and CDR2 is SYDVKM. With 5 bases clipped from V and 0 bases from J, the junction kept 5 bases outside the gene matches. This CDR3 is CASSPSGRTSTDTQYF. The DNA of the CDR3 is TGTGCCAGCAGTCCTAGCGGGAGAACCAGCACAGATACGCAGTATTTT.

In this sample, this clone turned up a few times. This chain uses TRBV28 with TRBJ2-7, with D possibly matching TRBD1 (6 bases). The CDR3 has 16 residues. The germline V and J ends were trimmed by 5 bases and 0 bases, with 17 bases remaining between them. CDR1 and CDR2 (germline): MDHEN, SYDVKM. In nucleotides, the CDR3 is TGTGCCAGCAGTCTGGGTGGGACAATGAGCTCCTACGAGCAGTACTTC. This encodes CASSLGGTMSSYEQYF.

The chain joins TRBV27 to TRBJ2-7; 10 bases agree with TRBD1. CDR1 is MNHEY, CDR2 SMNVEV, per germline (reference sequence). J lost 6 bases, V lost 1 base, and 9 bases had no gene match. This CDR3 is 16 amino acids long. The DNA of the CDR3 is TGTGCCAGCAGTTTATATCCGGCGGGACAGGGGTCCGAGCAGTACTTC. It yields the protein CASSLYPAGQGSEQYF.

The rearrangement uses TRBV7-9 and TRBJ2-7; TRBD1 matches 8 bases. CDR1 and CDR2 from the germline V gene are SEHNR and FQNEAQ (reference sequence). The CDR3 consists of 14 residues. The trim removed 6 bases at V and 5 bases at J, leaving 9 bases unmatched. The CDR3 coding sequence is TGTGCCAGCAGAATCGGAGACAGGGGCAACGAGCAGTACTTC. Translated: CASRIGDRGNEQYF.

V is TRBV5-6 and J is TRBJ1-2; TRBD1 matches 7 bases. This CDR3 spans 15 amino acids. V shed 0 bases, J shed 5 bases, and the junction held 7 bases outside the gene matches. The germline V gene encodes CDR1 SGHDT and CDR2 YYEEEE. For the CDR3, the DNA is TGTGCCAGCAGCTTGGTACCGGACAGGCTGTATGGCTACACCTTC. Protein: CASSLVPDRLYGYTF.

This clone was detected only a few times. This sequence joins TRBV19 and TRBJ2-1; TRBD2 aligns across 9 bases. CDR3 size: 14 residues. In germline, CDR1 is LNHDA, CDR2 SQIVND (reference sequence). The V gene end was trimmed by 9 bases and the J gene end by 2 bases; junction bases not matched to a gene: 5. CDR3 region: CASASGVAYNEQFF. In DNA, the CDR3 is TGTGCCAGCGCTAGCGGGGTAGCCTACAATGAGCAGTTCTTC.